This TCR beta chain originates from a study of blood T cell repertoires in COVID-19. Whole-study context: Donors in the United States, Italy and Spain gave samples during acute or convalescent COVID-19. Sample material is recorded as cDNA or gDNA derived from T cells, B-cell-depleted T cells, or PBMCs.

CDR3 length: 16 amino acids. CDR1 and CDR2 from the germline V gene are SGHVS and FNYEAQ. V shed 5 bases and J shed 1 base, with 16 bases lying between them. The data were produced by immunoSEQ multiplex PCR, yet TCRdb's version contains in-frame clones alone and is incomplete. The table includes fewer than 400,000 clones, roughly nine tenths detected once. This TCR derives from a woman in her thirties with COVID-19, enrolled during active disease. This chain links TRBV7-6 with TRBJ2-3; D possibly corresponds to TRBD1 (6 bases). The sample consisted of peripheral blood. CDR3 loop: CASSLTGWGGTDTQYF. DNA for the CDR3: TGTGCCAGCAGCCTAACAGGGTGGGGTGGCACAGATACGCAGTATTTT.